These 16 T cell receptor beta chains share one sample of origin, sequenced in a study of persistence of HIV-infected CD4 T cells. Cells were stimulated nonspecifically with anti-CD3/anti-CD28 magnetic beads. Responding CD4+ T cells were sorted by upregulation of both CD40 ligand and CD69. The antigens for these receptors are not known. The immunoSEQ assay was version 4, run in survey mode. Only in-frame clones appear in the TCRdb table, and some are missing; sequencing was by immunoSEQ multiplex PCR. The sample records 43,000 or so clones, more than 80% being singletons. This specimen was CD4+ T cells sorted from PBMCs after 18-hour stimulation, taken from a patient who received antiretroviral therapy. The receptors were gathered from an adult man with HIV who was CMV-seropositive.

This chain connects TRBV27 to TRBJ1-2; TRBD1 aligns across 7 bases. The germline gives CDR1 MNHEY, CDR2 SMNVEV (reference sequence). The CDR3 runs to 13 residues. V was clipped by 7 bases and J by 6 bases; unmatched bases: 8. The CDR3 nucleotides are TGTGCCAGCAAGGGGCAGGGGGAGCATGGCTACACCTTC. Translated, it gives CASKGQGEHGYTF.

The chain is built from TRBV7-2 and TRBJ2-3, with D perhaps matching TRBD1 or TRBD2 (6 bases each). V gave up 2 bases and J gave up 6 bases, with 15 bases separating them. Germline V CDR1 and CDR2: SGHTA, FQGNSA. This CDR3 comprises 15 residues. The CDR3, as DNA: TGTGCCAGCAGCTTATATCAGGGGAGGCAGGATACGCAGTATTTT. Residues: CASSLYQGRQDTQYF.

Here the CDR3 reads CASRQTGNTEAFF. The CDR3 bases are TGTGCCAGCAGACAAACAGGGAACACTGAAGCTTTCTTT. This chain links TRBV28 with TRBJ1-1, with D possibly being TRBD1 (5 bases). The V end lost 6 bases, the J end lost 1 base, and 9 bases lay between the germline ends. CDR3 length: 13 amino acids. Germline V CDR1 and CDR2: MDHEN, SYDVKM.

The chain combines TRBV5-1 with TRBJ1-5; D is undetermined. Germline V lookup: CDR1 SGHRS, CDR2 YFSETQ. The CDR3 is 15 residues long. V was cut by 0 bases and J by 5 bases, with 12 bases left in between. The CDR3 DNA is TGCGCCAGCAGCTTGGATATGAGTTACGATCAGCCCCAGCATTTT. Amino acids: CASSLDMSYDQPQHF.

The V gene is TRBV7-2, the J gene TRBJ1-1; possibly TRBD1 for D (5 bases). The CDR3 consists of 17 residues. V gave up 4 bases and J gave up 0 bases, with 18 bases separating them. Germline lookup yields CDR1 SGHTA and CDR2 FQGNSA. Written as DNA, the CDR3 is TGTGCCAGCAGCTCCCAGCCGGGACGGATAATGAACACTGAAGCTTTCTTT. Amino acid sequence: CASSSQPGRIMNTEAFF.

The chain carries TRBV13 and TRBJ1-2; TRBD1 matches 12 bases. There are 14 residues in the CDR3. Trimming removed 5 bases from V and 7 bases from J; junction bases left unmatched: 5. Germline V gene lookup returns CDR1 PRHDT and CDR2 FYEKMQ (reference sequence). The CDR3 sequence is CASSPGQGAFGYTF. In nucleotides, the CDR3 is TGTGCCAGCAGCCCGGGACAGGGGGCTTTTGGCTACACCTTC.

The chain combines TRBV7-9 with TRBJ1-4; TRBD1 agrees at 7 bases. The junction had 6 bases not matched to a gene; V was cut back by 5 bases and J by 3 bases. Germline V gives CDR1 SEHNR, CDR2 FQNEAQ (reference sequence). The CDR3 totals 15 residues. CDR3 amino acids: CASSAGQVANEKLFF. The CDR3 DNA sequence: TGTGCCAGCAGCGCAGGACAGGTGGCTAATGAAAAACTGTTTTTT.

This clone has only one observation. J is TRBJ1-1 and V is TRBV12-5; TRBD1 agrees at 9 bases. V was clipped by 10 bases and J by 5 bases; unmatched bases: 11. The germline V gene encodes CDR1 LGHNT and CDR2 FRNRAP. The CDR3 consists of 14 residues. CDR3 amino acids: CATAQGAQGTEAFF. The CDR3 region has the DNA TGTGCTACCGCACAGGGGGCGCAGGGAACTGAAGCTTTCTTT.

This chain links TRBV2 with TRBJ2-1; 13 positions match TRBD2. CDR3 size: 15 residues. Trimming removed 5 bases from V and 6 bases from J; junction bases left unmatched: 4. CDR1 is SNHLY, CDR2 FYNNEI, per germline. The CDR3 coding sequence is TGTGCCAGCAGTCCCGGGACTAGCGGGACCAATGAGCAGTTCTTC. Amino acid sequence: CASSPGTSGTNEQFF.

V usage is TRBV4-1 and J usage is TRBJ1-1; perhaps TRBD1 as D (6 bases). The CDR3 has 15 residues. CDR1 and CDR2 (germline): MGHRA, YSYEKL. Trimming shortened V by 3 bases and J by 8 bases, and 19 bases separated the two germline ends. The CDR3 reads CASSQTGQTLSEAFF. In DNA form, the CDR3 reads TGCGCCAGCAGCCAGACCGGACAGACTTTATCGGAAGCTTTCTTT.

The gene calls are TRBV15 and TRBJ1-3, with D perhaps TRBD1 (5 bases). V was pared by 3 bases and J by 0 bases, with 9 bases between. The CDR3 is made up of 15 amino acids. The germline V gene has CDR1 LNHNV and CDR2 YYDKDF (reference sequence). CDR3 amino acids: CATSREGRSGNTIYF. Written as DNA, the CDR3 is TGTGCCACCAGCAGGGAGGGGCGCTCTGGAAACACCATATATTTT.

The chain combines TRBV5-1 with TRBJ2-5; 11 positions match TRBD1. The germline V gene has CDR1 SGHRS and CDR2 YFSETQ. The V gene end was trimmed by 4 bases and the J gene end by 4 bases; junction bases not matched to a gene: 9. The CDR3 consists of 16 residues. The DNA of the CDR3 is TGCGCCAGCAGCCCACCAATGGGGACAGGGGGAGAGACCCAGTACTTC. Its translation: CASSPPMGTGGETQYF.

The rearrangement joins TRBV7-3 to TRBJ2-3, with 8 bases aligning to TRBD1. This CDR3 is 17 amino acids long. The germline CDR1 and CDR2 sequences are SGHTA and FQGTGA. Trimming cost V 0 bases and J 2 bases; bases outside gene matches: 7. The CDR3 is CASSLTSGQGPTDTQYF. CDR3 nucleotides: TGTGCCAGCAGCTTAACGTCTGGACAGGGCCCCACAGATACGCAGTATTTT.

The chain carries TRBV9 and TRBJ2-1; the D call may be TRBD1 or TRBD2 (6 bases each). CDR3 length equals 15 residues. Trimming removed 0 bases from V and 9 bases from J, with 16 bases in between. The V gene's germline CDR1 is SGDLS and CDR2 YYNGEE. CDR3 amino acids: CASSVGGASLGEQFF. The CDR3 region has the DNA TGTGCCAGCAGCGTAGGGGGGGCCTCTTTGGGTGAGCAGTTCTTC.

The J gene is TRBJ2-7, the V gene TRBV28; 9 nucleotides match TRBD1. J lost 5 bases, V lost 4 bases, and 9 bases had no gene match. The CDR3 runs 15 residues. Germline V CDR1 and CDR2: MDHEN, SYDVKM. CDR3 coding DNA: TGTGCCAGCAGTTCCTCCGGACAGGGGAGGGACGAGCAGTACTTC. Its translation: CASSSSGQGRDEQYF.

The chain has TRBV6-8 and TRBJ2-1; 10 positions agree with TRBD2. The CDR3 spans 15 residues. Trimming at V came to 2 bases and at J to 10 bases, leaving 8 bases not matched to a gene. Germline assignment: CDR1 MNHGY and CDR2 SAAAGT. The CDR3 DNA is TGTGCCAGCAGTTACCGGGCCGGAGCGGGGGGGGAGCAGTTCTTC. Its protein product is CASSYRAGAGGEQFF.